The rows below give T cell receptor beta chains drawn from one sample of a study of T-cell reconstitution after alpha-beta-depleted transplantation in children. TCRdb re-called the PCR reads with MiXCR, one entry per CDR3 protein. Of about 690,000 distinct CDR3 sequences in the sample, 16% are singletons; the top ten hold under 1.2%. Sequenced material: PBMCs from the stem cell graft donor, taken from the stem cell graft. These receptor sequences come from a human donor who donated a stem cell graft to a child with acute myeloid leukemia. Each CDR3 is given with its conserved first and last residue. D genes are given only for firm matches. Not all rows give a size; the values are once, few, many and, for expanded clones, a class.

d_gene: -
abundance: many
j_gene: TRBJ1-2
v_gene: TRBV12-3/TRBV12-4
CDR3aa: CASSSGHLNYGYTF
CDR3nt: TGTGCCAGCAGTTCGGGACATTTAAACTATGGCTACACCTTC

d_gene: TRBD1
abundance: few
j_gene: TRBJ1-1
v_gene: TRBV5-6
CDR3aa: CASIGQGWLNTEAFF
CDR3nt: TGTGCCAGCATCGGACAGGGGTGGCTGAACACTGAAGCTTTCTTT

d_gene: TRBD1
abundance: -
j_gene: TRBJ2-1
v_gene: TRBV9
CDR3aa: CASSATGGSYNEQFF
CDR3nt: TGTGCCAGCAGCGCTACAGGGGGCTCCTACAATGAGCAGTTCTTC

d_gene: TRBD2
abundance: -
j_gene: TRBJ2-3
v_gene: TRBV7-3
CDR3aa: CASSPRSGGLTDTQYF
CDR3nt: TGTGCCAGCAGTCCTCGGAGCGGGGGGTTAACAGATACGCAGTATTTT

d_gene: TRBD1
abundance: many
j_gene: TRBJ2-1
v_gene: TRBV29-1
CDR3aa: CSVETGGTGEQFF
CDR3nt: TGCAGCGTTGAAACAGGGGGGACGGGTGAGCAGTTCTTC

d_gene: TRBD2
abundance: -
j_gene: TRBJ2-5
v_gene: TRBV28
CDR3aa: CASSPIYGLADQETQYF
CDR3nt: TGTGCCAGCAGCCCGATCTACGGACTAGCGGACCAAGAGACCCAGTACTTC

d_gene: -
abundance: many
j_gene: TRBJ2-2
v_gene: TRBV20-1
CDR3aa: CSARGGLIDTGELFF
CDR3nt: TGCAGTGCTAGAGGGGGGTTAATCGACACCGGGGAGCTGTTTTTT

d_gene: TRBD1
abundance: many
j_gene: TRBJ2-5
v_gene: TRBV20-1
CDR3aa: CSASSGTGVETQYF
CDR3nt: TGCAGTGCTAGTTCTGGGACAGGGGTAGAGACCCAGTACTTC

d_gene: -
abundance: many
j_gene: TRBJ1-6
v_gene: TRBV20-1
CDR3aa: CSARATIPPNSPLHF
CDR3nt: TGCAGTGCTAGGGCGACAATTCCGCCCAATTCACCCCTCCACTTT

d_gene: -
abundance: few
j_gene: TRBJ1-4
v_gene: TRBV30
CDR3aa: CASSDYTEKLFF
CDR3nt: TGTGCCTCGTCAGACTATACTGAAAAACTGTTTTTT

d_gene: TRBD1
abundance: -
j_gene: TRBJ1-3
v_gene: TRBV5-1
CDR3aa: CASPGQGRRGGNTIYF
CDR3nt: TGCGCCAGCCCCGGACAGGGCCGTCGGGGAGGAAACACCATATATTTT

d_gene: -
abundance: -
j_gene: TRBJ2-1
v_gene: TRBV6-1
CDR3aa: CASRRTFRLDNEQFF
CDR3nt: TGTGCCAGCCGGCGGACATTCCGCCTCGACAATGAGCAGTTCTTC

d_gene: -
abundance: -
j_gene: TRBJ2-1
v_gene: TRBV12-3/TRBV12-4
CDR3aa: CASSLAWGGYNEQFF
CDR3nt: TGTGCCAGCTCCCTAGCGTGGGGAGGTTACAATGAGCAGTTCTTC

d_gene: -
abundance: many
j_gene: TRBJ1-5
v_gene: TRBV10-3
CDR3aa: CATREDSTGNQPQHF
CDR3nt: TGTGCCACTCGTGAGGACTCAACAGGGAATCAGCCCCAGCATTTT

d_gene: -
abundance: many
j_gene: TRBJ2-1
v_gene: TRBV12-3/TRBV12-4
CDR3aa: CASSLARRNNEQFF
CDR3nt: TGTGCCAGCAGTTTAGCGCGGCGGAACAATGAGCAGTTCTTC

d_gene: -
abundance: many
j_gene: TRBJ2-5
v_gene: TRBV15
CDR3aa: CATSRDTLATQYF
CDR3nt: TGTGCCACCAGCAGAGACACCTTGGCCACCCAGTACTTC

d_gene: -
abundance: many
j_gene: TRBJ2-2
v_gene: TRBV25-1
CDR3aa: CASSDLVTEAGELFF
CDR3nt: TGTGCCAGCAGTGATCTCGTGACTGAGGCCGGGGAGCTGTTTTTT

d_gene: -
abundance: many
j_gene: TRBJ2-3
v_gene: TRBV12-3/TRBV12-4
CDR3aa: CASIKKRIRTDTQYF
CDR3nt: TGTGCCAGCATTAAGAAGCGGATACGCACAGATACGCAGTATTTT

d_gene: TRBD1
abundance: few
j_gene: TRBJ1-4
v_gene: TRBV5-4
CDR3aa: CASSGDSSNEKLFF
CDR3nt: TGTGCCAGCAGCGGGGACAGTTCGAATGAAAAACTGTTTTTT

d_gene: TRBD1
abundance: many
j_gene: TRBJ1-2
v_gene: TRBV5-1
CDR3aa: CASSFTGVDGYTF
CDR3nt: TGCGCCAGCAGCTTCACAGGGGTCGATGGCTACACCTTC

d_gene: TRBD1
abundance: many
j_gene: TRBJ2-7
v_gene: TRBV20-1
CDR3aa: CSGQGSSYEQYF
CDR3nt: TGCAGCGGACAGGGCAGCTCCTACGAGCAGTACTTC

d_gene: TRBD2
abundance: few
j_gene: TRBJ2-2
v_gene: TRBV12-3/TRBV12-4
CDR3aa: CASSLRERGLGELFF
CDR3nt: TGTGCCAGCAGTTTAAGGGAGCGGGGGCTCGGGGAGCTGTTTTTT

d_gene: TRBD1
abundance: few
j_gene: TRBJ1-6
v_gene: TRBV25-1
CDR3aa: CASRGTGGYNSPLHF
CDR3nt: TGTGCCAGCAGAGGAACAGGGGGCTATAATTCACCCCTCCACTTT